The TCR beta chain under discussion was sequenced for a study of shared clonotypes between healthy human individuals. Study-wide findings and caveats: A small donor pool kept down the genetic and exposure-history diversity that was represented.

The CDR3 has 14 amino acids. From germline, CDR1 is SGHRS and CDR2 YFSETQ. V lost 3 bases and J 3 bases, leaving 13 bases between the germline ends. Subsets obtained from CD4+ cells comprised CD45RA+ naive and CD45RA-negative memory cells. Generated by immunoSEQ multiplex PCR, the TCRdb table keeps only in-frame clones and is missing some. The sample has about 1.1 million clones, approximately 80% seen once. As to this clone: No antigen is known for it.

The rearrangement joins TRBV5-1 to TRBJ2-7; D may correspond to TRBD1 or TRBD2 (5 bases each). The specimen sequenced was memory CD4+ T cells from PBMCs. Subset meaning: CD45RA-negative fraction. The receptor was derived from a man younger than 35 in good health. Some clones in this sample may be carry-over from other donors' samples. The CDR3 DNA sequence: TGCGCCAGCAGCTCGAGAGGGGTTCGCTACGAGCAGTACTTC. Its translation is CASSSRGVRYEQYF.